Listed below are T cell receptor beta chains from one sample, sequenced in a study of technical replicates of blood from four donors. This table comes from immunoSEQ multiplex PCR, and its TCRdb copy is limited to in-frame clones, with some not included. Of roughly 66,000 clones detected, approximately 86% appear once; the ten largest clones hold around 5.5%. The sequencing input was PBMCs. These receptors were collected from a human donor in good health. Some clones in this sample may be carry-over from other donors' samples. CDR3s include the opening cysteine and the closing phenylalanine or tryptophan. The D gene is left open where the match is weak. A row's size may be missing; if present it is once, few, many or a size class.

DNA: TGTGCCAGCAGCTTTTATAACGGTCTGGGGCTAGCGTACAACTCCTACGAGCAGTACTTC
CDR3: CASSFYNGLGLAYNSYEQYF
size: NA
V: TRBV7-7
D: NA
J: TRBJ2-7

DNA: TGTGCCAGCAGCTTAATGGGAGGGCCGGACGAGCAGTACTTC
CDR3: CASSLMGGPDEQYF
size: NA
V: TRBV7-3
D: TRBD2
J: TRBJ2-7

DNA: TGCGCCAGCAGCCCCGGTTTATCCGAGACCCAGTACTTC
CDR3: CASSPGLSETQYF
size: NA
V: TRBV5-1
D: NA
J: TRBJ2-5

DNA: TGTGCCAGCAGTTACCAGGGGAGTGGTGAAAAACTGTTTTTT
CDR3: CASSYQGSGEKLFF
size: few
V: TRBV27
D: NA
J: TRBJ1-4

DNA: TGTGCCACCAGGGGAATCAGGGGCTACGAGCAGTACTTC
CDR3: CATRGIRGYEQYF
size: NA
V: TRBV10-3
D: NA
J: TRBJ2-7

DNA: TGTGCCAGCAGCTTGGCGGCGGGGACAGGTAACAATGAGCAGTTCTTC
CDR3: CASSLAAGTGNNEQFF
size: NA
V: TRBV13
D: TRBD1
J: TRBJ2-1

DNA: TGTGCCAGCAGCCTGGGACAGGTTTTATCTGCGGAGCAGTACTTC
CDR3: CASSLGQVLSAEQYF
size: NA
V: TRBV5-8
D: TRBD1
J: TRBJ2-7

DNA: TGCGCCAGCAGCTATAGCGGGGGGCAAGAGACCCAGTACTTC
CDR3: CASSYSGGQETQYF
size: NA
V: TRBV5-1
D: TRBD2
J: TRBJ2-5

DNA: TGTGCCAGCAGCCCTGAGGGACTAGCGTTAAATGAGCAGTTCTTC
CDR3: CASSPEGLALNEQFF
size: few
V: TRBV2
D: TRBD2
J: TRBJ2-1

DNA: TGTGCCAGCAGTGAATTGGAGCGAACTAGCACAGATACGCAGTATTTT
CDR3: CASSELERTSTDTQYF
size: NA
V: TRBV25-1
D: NA
J: TRBJ2-3

DNA: TGCAGTGCTAGTTTGGGAGATGAGCAGTTCTTC
CDR3: CSASLGDEQFF
size: NA
V: TRBV20-1
D: NA
J: TRBJ2-1

DNA: TGCGCCAGCAGCTTGGCCGGACTGGGGACTAATGAAAAACTGTTTTTT
CDR3: CASSLAGLGTNEKLFF
size: NA
V: TRBV5-1
D: NA
J: TRBJ1-4

DNA: TGTGCTAGTGTAAAGGGACTAGCGGGAGGCTCTATCTACGAGCAGTACTTC
CDR3: CASVKGLAGGSIYEQYF
size: NA
V: TRBV12-5
D: TRBD2
J: TRBJ2-7

DNA: TGTGCCAGCAGCAAAGACTTCACCTACGAGCAGTACTTC
CDR3: CASSKDFTYEQYF
size: many
V: TRBV7-2
D: NA
J: TRBJ2-7

DNA: TGTGCCAGCAGACAAGAAGACAGGTCCTACGAGCAGTACTTC
CDR3: CASRQEDRSYEQYF
size: NA
V: TRBV5-6
D: NA
J: TRBJ2-7

DNA: TGCGCCAGCAGCTTGGCCGGGGGGGGCACTGAAGCTTTCTTT
CDR3: CASSLAGGGTEAFF
size: NA
V: TRBV5-1
D: NA
J: TRBJ1-1

DNA: TGTGCCAGCACCAGAAGACAGGGGGCCACCACTGAAGCTTTCTTT
CDR3: CASTRRQGATTEAFF
size: NA
V: TRBV2
D: TRBD1
J: TRBJ1-1

DNA: TGTGCCAGCAGCTTAAGAGGGATGGGGGAGCTGTTTTTT
CDR3: CASSLRGMGELFF
size: NA
V: TRBV7-3
D: NA
J: TRBJ2-2

DNA: TGTGCCAGCAGTAAAATTAGGGGGACCGGTGACGAGCAGTACTTC
CDR3: CASSKIRGTGDEQYF
size: NA
V: TRBV25-1
D: NA
J: TRBJ2-7

DNA: TGCGCCAGCAGCTATACAGGGAGCAATCAGCCCCAGCATTTT
CDR3: CASSYTGSNQPQHF
size: few
V: TRBV4-1
D: NA
J: TRBJ1-5

DNA: TGCGCCAGCTTTCCAAGCAACCAGGGGGCGGAGGGCTACACCTTC
CDR3: CASFPSNQGAEGYTF
size: NA
V: TRBV10-2
D: TRBD1
J: TRBJ1-2

DNA: TGTGCCAGCAGCTTATGGATCAGGGGAAAAACTGAAGCTTTCTTT
CDR3: CASSLWIRGKTEAFF
size: NA
V: TRBV11-2
D: NA
J: TRBJ1-1

DNA: TGTGCCAGCAGCGTAGCGCTTGGAGCCGGGGAGCTGTTTTTT
CDR3: CASSVALGAGELFF
size: NA
V: TRBV9
D: NA
J: TRBJ2-2

DNA: TGTGCCAGCAGCTTGGACAGGGGGTTGTACAATGAGCAGTTCTTC
CDR3: CASSLDRGLYNEQFF
size: NA
V: TRBV7-9
D: TRBD1
J: TRBJ2-1

DNA: TGTGCCAGCAGCGGCAGGACAGGGGGCGATGGCTACACCTTC
CDR3: CASSGRTGGDGYTF
size: NA
V: TRBV9
D: TRBD1
J: TRBJ1-2

DNA: TGCAGCGTCAATAGGGAGGACTATGGCTACACCTTC
CDR3: CSVNREDYGYTF
size: NA
V: TRBV29-1
D: NA
J: TRBJ1-2

DNA: TGTGCCAGCAGCCCCAGACGGGACGAGCAGTACTTC
CDR3: CASSPRRDEQYF
size: once
V: TRBV7-2
D: NA
J: TRBJ2-7

DNA: TGTGCCAGCAGACCCGTCGGGGGGCGGGAAGAGACCCAGTACTTC
CDR3: CASRPVGGREETQYF
size: NA
V: TRBV6-5
D: NA
J: TRBJ2-5

DNA: TGTGCCAGCAGCCAAGAGAGGGGGAACAATCAGCCCCAGCATTTT
CDR3: CASSQERGNNQPQHF
size: NA
V: TRBV4-2
D: NA
J: TRBJ1-5

DNA: TGTGCCAGCAGCTTAACGGTGGGACAGGGGATTAGGGAGCAGTACTTC
CDR3: CASSLTVGQGIREQYF
size: NA
V: TRBV7-3
D: TRBD1
J: TRBJ2-7

DNA: TGTGCCAGTAGTATACCATATCAGCCCCAGCATTTT
CDR3: CASSIPYQPQHF
size: NA
V: TRBV19
D: NA
J: TRBJ1-5

DNA: TGTGCCAGCAGCGGGAGGGGGACAGTATCAATGGGCTCCTATAATTCACCCCTCCACTTT
CDR3: CASSGRGTVSMGSYNSPLHF
size: NA
V: TRBV2
D: TRBD1
J: TRBJ1-6